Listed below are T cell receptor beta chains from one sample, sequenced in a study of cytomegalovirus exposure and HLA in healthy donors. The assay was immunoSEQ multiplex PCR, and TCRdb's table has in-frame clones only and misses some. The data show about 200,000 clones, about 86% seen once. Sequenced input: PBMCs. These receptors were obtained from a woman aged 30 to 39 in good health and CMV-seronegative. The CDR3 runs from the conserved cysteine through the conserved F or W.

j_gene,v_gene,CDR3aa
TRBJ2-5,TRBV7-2,CASSLNSWQLRETQYF
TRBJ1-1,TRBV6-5,CASSYSEGSTEAFF
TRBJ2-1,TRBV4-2,CASSQQQGANEQFF
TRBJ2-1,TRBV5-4,CASSILAEVNEQFF
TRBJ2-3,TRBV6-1,CAGQLGTGLTDTQYF
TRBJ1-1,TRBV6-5,CASRRTGGGEAFF
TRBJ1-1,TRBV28,CASSLGIGQGKTEAFF
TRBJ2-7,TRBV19,CASSIAGLGEQYF
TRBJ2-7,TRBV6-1,CASSGHRDYSYEQYF
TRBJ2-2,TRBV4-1,CASSLTSGTSNAGELFF
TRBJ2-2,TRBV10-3,CAISNPGLGTGELFF
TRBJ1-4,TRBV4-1,CASSQPHRDRGRTNEKLFF
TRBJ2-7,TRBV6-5,CASSSGTGFPRYF
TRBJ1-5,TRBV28,CASILGGFGNQPQHF
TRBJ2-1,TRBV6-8,CASRGAGGNEQFF
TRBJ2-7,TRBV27,CASSIRQSFSYEQYF
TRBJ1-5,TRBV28,CASSLWGGANQPQHF
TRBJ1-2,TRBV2,CASRGGAEGYGYTF
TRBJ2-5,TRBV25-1,CASSGPGQGARKTQYF
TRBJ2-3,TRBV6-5,CASSYRAGGTDTQYF
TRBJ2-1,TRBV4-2,CASSQGVGSVNEQFF
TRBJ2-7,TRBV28,CASSLRTGGRYEQYF
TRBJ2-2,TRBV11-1,CASSHRDRDTGELFF
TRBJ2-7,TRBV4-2,CASRRDRGDEQYF
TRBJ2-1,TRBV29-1,CSVRTGGDEQFF
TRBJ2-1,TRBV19,CASSIRGLSPFDEQFF
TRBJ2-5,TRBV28,CASKTRELETQYF
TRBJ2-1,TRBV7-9,CASSPIAGEGENEQFF
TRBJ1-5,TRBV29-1,CSVGERNNQPQHF
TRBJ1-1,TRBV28,CASSLEGVLNTEAFF
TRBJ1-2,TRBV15,CATSRDLGTGWNGYTF
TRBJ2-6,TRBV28,CASSSPGLAGTGANVLTF
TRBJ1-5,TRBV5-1,CASSLARGTGPKFNQPQHF
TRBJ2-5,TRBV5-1,CASSFFELRDRQETQYF
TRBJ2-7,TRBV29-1,CSVSSAYEQYF
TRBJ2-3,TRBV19,CASSIRGGTDTQYF
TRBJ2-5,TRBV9,CASSVAGLGGETQYF
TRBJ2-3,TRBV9,CASSVEGAGFTDTQYF
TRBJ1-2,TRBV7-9,CASSWGQGARGYTF
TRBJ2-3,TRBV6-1,CASGGVYSTDTQYF
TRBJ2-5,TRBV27,CASSPGLAGGRRQYF
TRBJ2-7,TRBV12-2,CASRLAQPDTSEQYF
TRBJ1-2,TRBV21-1,CASREAWDYGYTF
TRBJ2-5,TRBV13,CASSLRSGGEETQYF